Listed below are T cell receptor beta chains from one sample, sequenced in a study of cytomegalovirus exposure and HLA in healthy donors. The assay was immunoSEQ multiplex PCR, and TCRdb's table has in-frame clones only and misses some. Of about 160,000 clones listed, around 85% were seen once; the top ten hold more than 4%. Sequencing was done on a sample of PBMCs. The receptors here all came from a man aged 35 to 55 in good health and CMV-seronegative. The CDR3 runs from the conserved cysteine through the conserved F or W. The D gene is left open where the match is weak. Rows may omit the clone size; those that give it use once, few, many or a size class.

J: TRBJ2-2
size: -
D: -
V: TRBV5-1
DNA: TGCGCCAGCAGCTTAAGAGACAGCCCTACCGGGGAGCTGTTTTTT
CDR3: CASSLRDSPTGELFF

J: TRBJ1-5
size: -
D: -
V: TRBV27
DNA: TGTGCCAGCAGTCGATTAACAGGGAGCAATCAGCCCCAGCATTTT
CDR3: CASSRLTGSNQPQHF

J: TRBJ2-3
size: once
D: -
V: TRBV28
DNA: TGTGCCAGCAGTTCCCCTAGCGTCGAAGGCACAGATACGCAGTATTTT
CDR3: CASSSPSVEGTDTQYF

J: TRBJ1-6
size: -
D: -
V: TRBV6-6
DNA: TGTGCCAGCAGTTACCAGGGCTCGTCACCCCTCCACTTT
CDR3: CASSYQGSSPLHF

J: TRBJ1-1
size: -
D: TRBD1
V: TRBV5-1
DNA: TGCGCCAGCAGCTTGGAGGGGACAGGAGGAAACACTGAAGCTTTCTTT
CDR3: CASSLEGTGGNTEAFF

J: TRBJ1-3
size: -
D: TRBD1
V: TRBV6-5
DNA: TGTGCCACCCGACCACAGGGGTACTCTGGAAACACCATATATTTT
CDR3: CATRPQGYSGNTIYF

J: TRBJ2-7
size: -
D: TRBD2
V: TRBV11-2
DNA: TGTGCCAGCAGCGTTAGCGGGGGGATCTACGAGCAGTACTTC
CDR3: CASSVSGGIYEQYF

J: TRBJ2-1
size: -
D: TRBD1
V: TRBV11-2
DNA: TGTGCCAGCAGCTTAGGGGACAGGGGAAGTAGTGAGCAGTTCTTC
CDR3: CASSLGDRGSSEQFF

J: TRBJ1-3
size: -
D: TRBD1
V: TRBV11-2
DNA: TGTGCCAGCATGCTGGACAGGGGGTTATGGAACACCATATATTTT
CDR3: CASMLDRGLWNTIYF

J: TRBJ2-3
size: -
D: TRBD2
V: TRBV7-9
DNA: TGTGCCAGCAGCCTTCTAGCGGGGGGGACTTGGGATACGCAGTATTTT
CDR3: CASSLLAGGTWDTQYF

J: TRBJ2-7
size: -
D: TRBD1
V: TRBV2
DNA: TGTGCCAGCACCCTGACAGGGAATAAACACGAGCAGTACTTC
CDR3: CASTLTGNKHEQYF

J: TRBJ2-7
size: -
D: -
V: TRBV5-1
DNA: TGCGCCAGCAGCGTCCTGCAGGGTGGCGAGCAGTACTTC
CDR3: CASSVLQGGEQYF

J: TRBJ2-7
size: few
D: -
V: TRBV5-5
DNA: TGTGCCAGCACCTCCACGCCCGACAGCCCCTACGAGCAGTACTTC
CDR3: CASTSTPDSPYEQYF

J: TRBJ2-7
size: once
D: -
V: TRBV6-5
DNA: TGTGCCAGCAGTCGTATCGGGGGCGAGCAGTACTTC
CDR3: CASSRIGGEQYF

J: TRBJ2-2
size: -
D: -
V: TRBV27
DNA: TGTGCCAGCAGTTTATTGGGGCTGGCCCTTCTCCCCGGGGAGCTGTTTTTT
CDR3: CASSLLGLALLPGELFF

J: TRBJ2-1
size: -
D: -
V: TRBV14
DNA: TGTGCCAGCAGCCAAGTGGACAGCGTTAACCTCGTGGAGCAGTTCTTC
CDR3: CASSQVDSVNLVEQFF

J: TRBJ2-1
size: -
D: -
V: TRBV5-1
DNA: TGCGCCAGCAGCCTGCGGGGCCCCTACAATGAGCAGTTCTTC
CDR3: CASSLRGPYNEQFF

J: TRBJ1-1
size: -
D: -
V: TRBV11-2
DNA: TGTGCCAGCAGCTTAGATTACGGGGGGGATACTGAAGCTTTCTTT
CDR3: CASSLDYGGDTEAFF

J: TRBJ2-3
size: -
D: TRBD2
V: TRBV15
DNA: TGTGCCACCAGCGAGGATAGCGGGGGGCTCACAGATACGCAGTATTTT
CDR3: CATSEDSGGLTDTQYF

J: TRBJ1-1
size: -
D: -
V: TRBV27
DNA: TGTGCCAGCGGAGGACGGCTAAACACTGAAGCTTTCTTT
CDR3: CASGGRLNTEAFF

J: TRBJ1-6
size: -
D: -
V: TRBV27
DNA: TGTGCCAGCACCCCCATCCTGCAGGATAATTCACCCCTCCACTTT
CDR3: CASTPILQDNSPLHF

J: TRBJ1-2
size: -
D: -
V: TRBV30
DNA: TGTGCCTGGAGAGACAGCCAGGGGCTTAACTATGGCTACACCTTC
CDR3: CAWRDSQGLNYGYTF

J: TRBJ2-3
size: once
D: TRBD2
V: TRBV10-1
DNA: TGCGCCAGCAGTCCCGGACTAGGATATACGCAGTATTTT
CDR3: CASSPGLGYTQYF

J: TRBJ1-6
size: -
D: TRBD1
V: TRBV7-9
DNA: TGTGCCAGCAGCTTGGGACAGGGAGGGATGCCACCCCTCCACTTT
CDR3: CASSLGQGGMPPLHF

J: TRBJ2-4
size: -
D: -
V: TRBV5-6
DNA: TGTGCCAGCAGCTTACGTGCAGGGATCGAGTCCAAAAACATTCAGTACTTC
CDR3: CASSLRAGIESKNIQYF

J: TRBJ2-5
size: -
D: -
V: TRBV4-1
DNA: TGCGCCAGCAGCCAGTTGGGCCTCAAAGACCCGGGACAAGAGACCCAGTACTTC
CDR3: CASSQLGLKDPGQETQYF

J: TRBJ2-1
size: once
D: TRBD2
V: TRBV2
DNA: TGTGCCTTGATCGCTAGCGGGGAAAATGAGCAGTTCTTC
CDR3: CALIASGENEQFF

J: TRBJ2-2
size: -
D: TRBD2
V: TRBV28
DNA: TGTGCCAGCAGTTTAGTGCGGGGGTTCCACGGGGAGCTGTTTTTT
CDR3: CASSLVRGFHGELFF

J: TRBJ1-1
size: -
D: TRBD1
V: TRBV5-6
DNA: TGTGCCAGCACCGGGACAGGGGCGGGCACTGAAGCTTTCTTT
CDR3: CASTGTGAGTEAFF

J: TRBJ2-3
size: -
D: -
V: TRBV5-6
DNA: TGTGCCAGCAGCCGCGGGAATTGGGGGATGTTAGATACGCAGTATTTT
CDR3: CASSRGNWGMLDTQYF

J: TRBJ2-1
size: -
D: TRBD2
V: TRBV4-2
DNA: TGTGCCAGCAGCCACGGGGGGGAAGCGGGGGGGCCCTACAATGAGCAGTTCTTC
CDR3: CASSHGGEAGGPYNEQFF

J: TRBJ1-6
size: -
D: -
V: TRBV6-1
DNA: TGTGCCAGCAGTATCTTAGGGCGAGGGGGTTCACCCCTCCACTTT
CDR3: CASSILGRGGSPLHF

J: TRBJ2-7
size: -
D: -
V: TRBV6-1
DNA: TGTGCCAGCAGATGGGGGGGCCGAAACTACGAGCAGTACTTC
CDR3: CASRWGGRNYEQYF

J: TRBJ1-2
size: -
D: TRBD1
V: TRBV6-1
DNA: TGTGCCAGCAGTGAGACAGGGCTCCGATCTTATATGGACTACACCTTC
CDR3: CASSETGLRSYMDYTF

J: TRBJ2-3
size: once
D: TRBD2
V: TRBV19
DNA: TGTGCCAGTAGTGGCGGGGGATCTAGCACAGATACGCAGTATTTT
CDR3: CASSGGGSSTDTQYF

J: TRBJ1-2
size: -
D: TRBD1
V: TRBV7-2
DNA: TGTGCCAGCAGCTTACAAGGACAGGGGTTCTATGGCTACACCTTC
CDR3: CASSLQGQGFYGYTF

J: TRBJ2-7
size: few
D: TRBD1
V: TRBV29-1
DNA: TGCAGCGTTGTTGACAGGGGGTTCGAGCAGTACTTC
CDR3: CSVVDRGFEQYF

J: TRBJ1-2
size: -
D: TRBD1
V: TRBV7-9
DNA: TGTGCCAGCCTGGACCCGGGACAGGGCCGTAACTATGGCTACACCTTC
CDR3: CASLDPGQGRNYGYTF

J: TRBJ2-1
size: once
D: TRBD1
V: TRBV6-5
DNA: TGTGCCAGCAGAACCGGGACAGGGGGCTCTGAGCAGTTCTTC
CDR3: CASRTGTGGSEQFF

J: TRBJ2-7
size: once
D: -
V: TRBV7-9
DNA: TGTGCCAGCAGCCCAACCCCGGACGAGCAGTACTTC
CDR3: CASSPTPDEQYF

J: TRBJ1-1
size: few
D: TRBD1
V: TRBV30
DNA: TGTGCCTGGAGCATGGGACAGTGGAACACTGAAGCTTTCTTT
CDR3: CAWSMGQWNTEAFF

J: TRBJ2-7
size: -
D: TRBD1
V: TRBV10-3
DNA: TGTGCCATCAGTGACGGGACAGGGGGCCTCACGCAGTACTTC
CDR3: CAISDGTGGLTQYF

J: TRBJ1-4
size: -
D: -
V: TRBV9
DNA: TGTGCCAGCGGGGCGGGAGGGGCAACTGAAAAACTGTTTTTT
CDR3: CASGAGGATEKLFF

J: TRBJ2-1
size: -
D: TRBD2
V: TRBV11-1
DNA: TGTGCCAGCAGCCCGCGGGGGAGCGTGAGCTCCTACAATGAGCAGTTCTTC
CDR3: CASSPRGSVSSYNEQFF

J: TRBJ1-1
size: -
D: -
V: TRBV27
DNA: TGTGCCAGCAGTCCTCTCTGGAGAGGGCAGGACACTGAAGCTTTCTTT
CDR3: CASSPLWRGQDTEAFF